The T cell receptor beta chain described here comes from a study of T cells after yellow fever vaccination. Turning to the study itself: Preparation of the low-cell-number fractions used SMART-Seq v4 Ultra Low Input.

A universal primer site and UMIs were added as TCR cDNA was made by 5'RACE template switching. TCRdb reprocessed the 5' RACE reads via MiXCR and lists one record per CDR3 protein. This table holds some 300,000 distinct CDR3 sequences, around 3.6% found once. This clonotype has just a few counts. Its antigen is currently unknown. Overall study results and limits: Post-booster repertoires contained most primary-vaccination clones again (almost 97% CD4, 85% to 90% CD8).

The specimen comprised PBMCs, sampled on the day of the yellow fever booster vaccination. The origin of this receptor is a man between 18 and 29 years old who received the YFV17D yellow fever vaccine.

The CDR3 sequence is CASSVGRDRGRYGYTF. For the CDR3, the DNA is TGTGCCAGCAGCGTTGGTAGGGACAGGGGCCGCTATGGCTACACCTTC. V usage is TRBV9 and J usage is TRBJ1-2; TRBD1 agrees at 10 bases. The CDR3 totals 16 residues. Germline CDR1 SGDLS, CDR2 YYNGEE. With V trimmed by 2 bases and J by 4 bases, 8 bases remained unmatched.